Below are 27 T cell receptor beta chains sequenced from a single sample in a study of cytomegalovirus exposure and HLA in healthy donors. A multiplex PCR was run with 60 Vbeta primers and 13 Jbeta primers. Generated by immunoSEQ multiplex PCR, the TCRdb table keeps only in-frame clones and is missing some. The table includes more than 35,000 clones, over 60% detected once. What was sequenced was PBMCs. The receptors here all came from a man aged 35-49 years in good health and CMV-seronegative.

This clone was seen more than once but under ten times. The rearrangement uses TRBV10-3 and TRBJ1-3; the D is unclear. The germline V gene has CDR1 ENHRY and CDR2 SYGVKD. CDR3 length: 12 residues. V lost 4 bases and J 9 bases, leaving 10 bases between the germline ends. In nucleotides, the CDR3 is TGTGCCATCAGTGTGGTCCGAGGCACCATATATTTT. Translated: CAISVVRGTIYF.

Concerning this clone itself: At one of its ends the junction is not consistent with the germline gene, which may arise from a read error. The gene calls are TRBV13 and TRBJ2-7; D perhaps matches TRBD1 (5 bases). CDR1 PRHDT and CDR2 FYEKMQ come from the germline V gene (reference sequence). This CDR3 has 17 amino acids. The CDR3 DNA reads as TGTGCCAGCAGTTTAGGAGTGGCGGTAAGGGGTGGGGACGAGCAGTACTTC. Protein: CASSLGVAVRGGDEQYF.

V and J are TRBV30 and TRBJ2-2; D may be TRBD2 (6 bases). V gave up 3 bases and J gave up 3 bases, with 11 bases separating them. The length of the CDR3 is 14 residues. CDR1 and CDR2 (germline): GTSNPN, SVGIG (reference sequence). CDR3 DNA sequence: TGTGCCTGGAGGAGGGGCGGGGACACCGGGGAGCTGTTTTTT. The encoded protein is CAWRRGGDTGELFF.

The CDR3 region is CASSLSPTFEAFF. The DNA of the CDR3 is TGTGCCAGCAGTTTATCCCCCACATTTGAAGCTTTCTTT. The chain has TRBV28 and TRBJ1-1; no firm D call. V lost 1 base, J lost 7 bases, and 10 bases lay in between. The CDR3 consists of 13 residues. Germline loops: CDR1 MDHEN, CDR2 SYDVKM.

The rearrangement joins TRBV6-6 to TRBJ1-1; 10 nucleotides match TRBD1. CDR3 length equals 16 residues. Germline V gene lookup returns CDR1 MNHNY and CDR2 SVGAGI (reference sequence). The J segment lost 10 bases and the V segment lost 6 bases, leaving 17 bases of the junction unmatched. CDR3 in amino acids: CASSPGQGIRRSVAFF. CDR3 DNA: TGTGCCAGCAGCCCGGGACAGGGGATTAGGAGGTCGGTAGCTTTCTTT.

V is TRBV29-1 and J is TRBJ2-1; 8 bases align to TRBD2. Unmatched junction bases numbered 8, after V lost 1 base and J lost 6 bases. The CDR3 sequence is 15 residues long. In germline, CDR1 is SQVTM, CDR2 ANQGSEA. CDR3 sequence (DNA): TGCAGCGTTGAAGGGGAACGGGGGGGTGTCAATGAGCAGTTCTTC. Amino acids: CSVEGERGGVNEQFF.

V is TRBV6-5 and J is TRBJ2-2; a possible D gene is TRBD1 (6 bases). The CDR3 runs to 16 residues. V dropped 4 bases and J dropped 4 bases, with 16 bases sitting between them. Germline V gives CDR1 MNHEY, CDR2 SVGAGI. The CDR3 DNA reads as TGTGCCAGCAGTTGGCGTGGGACACCCGTCACCGGGGAGCTGTTTTTT. This gives the protein CASSWRGTPVTGELFF.

This clone was observed a handful of times. The V call is TRBV6-6, the J call TRBJ1-2; possible D gene TRBD1, 6 bases. Germline values: CDR1 MNHNY, CDR2 SVGAGI (reference sequence). The germline V and J ends were trimmed by 0 bases and 4 bases, with 6 bases remaining between them. The CDR3 has 13 residues. CDR3 sequence: CASSYSGGYGYTF. In DNA form, the CDR3 reads TGTGCCAGCAGTTACTCAGGGGGCTATGGCTACACCTTC.

This clone was observed a single time. This chain links TRBV9 with TRBJ1-1, with TRBD1 matching over 9 bases. CDR1 and CDR2 from the germline V gene are SGDLS and YYNGEE. This CDR3 has 15 amino acids. J was trimmed by 3 bases and V by 4 bases; bases with no gene match: 7. CDR3 amino acids: CASSPYTGGYTEAFF. The DNA of the CDR3 is TGTGCCAGCAGCCCTTATACAGGGGGCTACACTGAAGCTTTCTTT.

This clone was seen a few times. This chain links TRBV7-9 with TRBJ2-1, with 7 bases aligning to TRBD2. Germline-derived CDR1 and CDR2 are SEHNR and FQNEAQ (reference sequence). The CDR3 consists of 15 residues. The junction had 5 bases not matched to a gene; V was cut back by 2 bases and J by 4 bases. CDR3 amino acids: CASSLWRGNYNEQFF. The CDR3 coding sequence is TGTGCCAGCAGCTTATGGCGGGGGAATTACAATGAGCAGTTCTTC. The full variable domain, rest sourced from reference TRBV7-9 and TRBJ2-1, is DTGVSQNPRHKITKRGQNVTFRCDPISEHNRLYWYRQTLGQGPEFLTYFQNEAQLEKSRLLSDRFSAERPKGSFSTLEIQRTEQGDSAMYLCASSLWRGNYNEQFFGPGTRLTVL.

The chain is built from TRBV11-1 and TRBJ1-1, with D possibly being TRBD1 (6 bases). This CDR3 has 17 residues. Germline V gene data show CDR1 as SGHAT and CDR2 as FQDESV (reference sequence). The V end was cut by 5 bases, the J end by 0 bases, with 19 bases between. The CDR3 loop is CASSDYSGVAMNTEAFF. The CDR3 DNA reads as TGTGCCAGCAGCGACTACTCAGGGGTGGCTATGAACACTGAAGCTTTCTTT.

The genes are TRBV9 and TRBJ2-1; tentatively, D is TRBD1 (6 bases). CDR1 is SGDLS, CDR2 YYNGEE, per germline. CDR3 length: 14 amino acids. The V gene lost 2 bases and the J gene lost 4 bases, with 10 bases spanning the gap. The CDR3 DNA follows: TGTGCCAGCAGCGTGACAGGCGAATACAATGAGCAGTTCTTC. Protein product: CASSVTGEYNEQFF.

The CDR3: CAWSLTGTGNTEAFF. As DNA, the CDR3 is TGTGCCTGGAGTCTAACCGGGACAGGGAACACTGAAGCTTTCTTT. The chain couples TRBV30 to TRBJ1-1; 8 bases map to TRBD1. Germline CDR1 reads GTSNPN; CDR2 reads SVGIG (reference sequence). Unmatched junction bases numbered 6, after V lost 2 bases and J lost 1 base. The CDR3 is 15 residues long.

V gene TRBV19 combines with J gene TRBJ1-2, with a weak D call TRBD1 (6 bases). Germline V gene lookup returns CDR1 LNHDA and CDR2 SQIVND (reference sequence). The CDR3 covers 12 residues. The V gene lost 9 bases and the J gene lost 5 bases, with 13 bases spanning the gap. The CDR3 nucleotides are TGTGCCAGCGGAAACAGGGCTTATGGCTACACCTTC. Its protein is CASGNRAYGYTF.

The gene calls are TRBV30 and TRBJ1-2, with 7 bases fitting TRBD1. The CDR3 contains 14 residues. With V trimmed by 0 bases and J by 7 bases, 8 bases remained unmatched. Germline lookup yields CDR1 GTSNPN and CDR2 SVGIG (reference sequence). CDR3 amino acids: CAWSVLGRGSGYTF. The CDR3 DNA reads TGTGCCTGGAGTGTACTGGGCAGGGGGTCTGGCTACACCTTC.

This clone came up a few times. This rearrangement joins TRBV6-1 to TRBJ1-1; D unresolved. Germline CDR1 and CDR2: MNHNS and SASEGT. CDR3 length: 14 amino acids. Trimming pared 6 bases from V and 2 bases from J, leaving 13 bases between. CDR3: CASSQPYGNTEAFF. CDR3 nucleotide sequence: TGTGCCAGCAGCCAACCTTATGGCAACACTGAAGCTTTCTTT.

This clone showed up just a few times. This chain links TRBV4-1 with TRBJ2-2; tentative D call: TRBD1 (5 bases). Trimming took 0 bases from V and 2 from J, leaving 13 bases between them. CDR1 MGHRA and CDR2 YSYEKL come from the germline V gene. The CDR3 covers 17 residues. The CDR3 DNA reads TGCGCCAGCAGCCAAGACAGTAGGACAAGCAACACCGGGGAGCTGTTTTTT. Protein product: CASSQDSRTSNTGELFF.

This clone was seen a handful of times. The chain links TRBV7-6 to TRBJ2-5, with 10 bases matching TRBD1. There are 14 residues in the CDR3. Germline CDR1 reads SGHVS; CDR2 reads FNYEAQ. J gave up 9 bases and V 7 bases, and 11 bases lay outside the gene matches. This chain's CDR3 is CASKTGTGEAAQYF. CDR3 nucleotide sequence: TGTGCCAGCAAAACCGGGACAGGGGAGGCGGCCCAGTACTTC.

This clone has more than one count but fewer than ten. V usage is TRBV27 and J usage is TRBJ2-1, with a tentative D call TRBD2 (6 bases). Germline-derived CDR1 and CDR2 are MNHEY and SMNVEV (reference sequence). V lost 8 bases to trimming and J lost 10 bases, with 12 bases between them. The CDR3 consists of 11 residues. CDR3 residues: CASRSGEEQFF. Written as DNA, the CDR3 is TGTGCCAGCCGTAGCGGCGAGGAGCAGTTCTTC.

This clone came up a few times. The rearrangement links TRBV5-1 to TRBJ1-4; TRBD1 matches 7 bases. The germline V gene encodes CDR1 SGHRS and CDR2 YFSETQ. CDR3 length: 13 residues. Trimming took 6 bases from V and 8 from J; bases not matched to a gene: 7. As DNA, the CDR3 is TGCGCCAGCATGGAACAGGGGAGAGAAAAACTGTTTTTT. This encodes CASMEQGREKLFF.

This rearrangement joins TRBV6-1 to TRBJ1-5, with 11 bases lining up with TRBD1. Germline assignment: CDR1 MNHNS and CDR2 SASEGT. V dropped 6 bases and J dropped 4; count of bases not matched to a gene: 5. This CDR3 is 15 amino acids long. Written as DNA, the CDR3 is TGTGCCAGCAGAGGACAGGGGGCCCCTAATCAGCCCCAGCATTTT. Translated, it gives CASRGQGAPNQPQHF.

V gene TRBV19 combines with J gene TRBJ2-1, with 10 bases that match TRBD2. Per germline, CDR1 LNHDA and CDR2 SQIVND (reference sequence). V was pared by 2 bases and J by 8 bases, with 3 bases of the junction left unmatched. This CDR3 contains 14 residues. In nucleotides, the CDR3 is TGTGCCAGTAGTATAAGCGGGGGGGCGCATGAGCAGTTCTTC. Protein product: CASSISGGAHEQFF. Based on the CDR3 plus reference TRBV19 and TRBJ2-1, the full variable domain is DGGITQSPKYLFRKEGQNVTLSCEQNLNHDAMYWYRQDPGQGLRLIYYSQIVNDFQKGDIAEGYSVSREKKESFPLTVTSAQKNPTAFYLCASSISGGAHEQFFGPGTRLTVL.

This clone occurred a few times. CDR3 in amino acids: CASSPDRDRNGYTF. The CDR3 DNA reads TGTGCCAGCAGCCCCGACCGGGACAGAAATGGCTACACCTTC. The chain has TRBV6-5 and TRBJ1-2; TRBD1 matches 7 bases. This CDR3 has 14 residues. Trimming cost V 6 bases and J 6 bases; bases outside gene matches: 10. The V gene's germline CDR1 is MNHEY and CDR2 SVGAGI.

V is TRBV7-9 and J is TRBJ1-1, with D possibly matching TRBD1 (6 bases). The CDR3 sequence is 14 residues long. CDR1 is SEHNR, CDR2 FQNEAQ, per germline (reference sequence). V was pared by 5 bases and J by 3 bases, with 13 bases between. CDR3 sequence: CASSVTGQHTEAFF. For the CDR3, the DNA is TGTGCCAGCAGCGTTACAGGACAGCACACTGAAGCTTTCTTT.

J is TRBJ1-2 and V is TRBV4-3; no clear D. CDR3 length: 18 residues. The V end was cut by 1 base, the J end by 2 bases, with 20 bases between. Germline V gives CDR1 LGHNA, CDR2 YSLEER. The CDR3 region has the DNA TGCGCCAGCAGCCAAGGGGTGAAGGGAGGAACTAAAAACTATGGCTACACCTTC. Protein: CASSQGVKGGTKNYGYTF.

V gene TRBV6-6 combines with J gene TRBJ2-7; TRBD1 might be the D (6 bases). From germline, CDR1 is MNHNY and CDR2 SVGAGI (reference sequence). Between the trimmed V and J ends, which lost 5 bases and 3 bases, there was a span of 14 bases. This CDR3 is built from 14 residues. In DNA form, the CDR3 reads TGTGCCAGCAGTCCGACAGGCGAGGGCTACGAGCAGTACTTC. Translation gives CASSPTGEGYEQYF.

The sample holds one count of this clone. The CDR3 here is CASSTGTGRTQPQHF. The DNA for the CDR3 is TGTGCCAGCAGTACCGGGACAGGGAGGACTCAGCCCCAGCATTTT. This chain connects TRBV27 to TRBJ1-5, with 9 positions matching TRBD1. The CDR3 spans 15 residues. V lost 5 bases and J lost 6; bases outside the gene matches: 8. The germline CDR1 and CDR2 sequences are MNHEY and SMNVEV (reference sequence).